The following is a T cell receptor beta chain sequence with its context. Its antigen is not identified. This entry comes from a study of OX40 agonist ivuxolimab in advanced cancers. Study details: Dose-escalation patients' cancers were hepatocellular carcinoma, melanoma, renal cell or head and neck cancer. Findings of the study overall: Clonal expansion among partial responders at 0.1-3.0 mg/kg ranked near the lowest. Clonal expansion was seen in CD4+ and CD8+ blood T cells by week 6 at 0.1 to 3.0 mg/kg.

The assay was immunoSEQ multiplex PCR, and TCRdb's table has in-frame clones only and misses some. This sample carries roughly 65,000 clones, 90% of them seen once, and the ten largest clones take about 10%. The sampling schedule covered blood at baseline, cycle 4 day 1, and cycle 7 day 1. The V segment lost 1 base and the J segment 2 bases; nucleotides outside the gene matches: 3. Germline-derived CDR1 and CDR2 are SGHTA and FQGTGA. This CDR3 spans 16 amino acids. Source: CD4+ or CD8+ T cells sorted from blood, taken in a trial of the OX40 agonist ivuxolimab. The chain employs TRBV7-3 and TRBJ2-1, with TRBD2 identical over 9 bases. The TCR was taken from an adult with an advanced solid tumor such as melanoma, head and neck, liver or kidney cancer. The CDR3 bases are TGTGCCAGCAGCTTAATGGCGGGAGGGCCCTACAATGAGCAGTTCTTC. It specifies CASSLMAGGPYNEQFF.